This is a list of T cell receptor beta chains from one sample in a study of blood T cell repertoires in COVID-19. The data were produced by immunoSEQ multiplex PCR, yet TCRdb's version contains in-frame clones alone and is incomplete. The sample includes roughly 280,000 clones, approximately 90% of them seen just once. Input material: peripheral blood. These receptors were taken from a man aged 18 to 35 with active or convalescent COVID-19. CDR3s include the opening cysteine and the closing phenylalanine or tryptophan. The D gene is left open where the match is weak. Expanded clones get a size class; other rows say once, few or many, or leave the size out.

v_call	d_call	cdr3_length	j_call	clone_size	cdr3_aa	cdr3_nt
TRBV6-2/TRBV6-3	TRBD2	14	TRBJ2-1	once	CASSRREGRDEQFF	TGTGCCAGCAGTAGGCGGGAGGGCCGCGATGAGCAGTTCTTC
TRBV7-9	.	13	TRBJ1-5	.	CASSLGAGGAQHF	TGTGCCAGCAGCTTAGGGGCCGGGGGGGCCCAGCATTTT
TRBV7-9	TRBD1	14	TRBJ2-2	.	CASSSWTGTGELFF	TGTGCCAGCAGCTCGTGGACAGGCACCGGGGAGCTGTTTTTT
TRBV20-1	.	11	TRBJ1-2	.	CSALGADGYTF	TGCAGTGCTCTGGGGGCAGATGGCTACACCTTC
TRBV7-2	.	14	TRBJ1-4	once	CASSLRQDNEKLFF	TGTGCCAGCAGCTTGAGACAAGATAATGAAAAACTGTTTTTT
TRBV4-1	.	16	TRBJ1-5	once	CASSQPSRGANQPQHF	TGCGCCAGCAGCCAACCAAGCAGGGGAGCGAATCAGCCCCAGCATTTT
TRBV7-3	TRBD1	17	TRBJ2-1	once	CASSFKGGTGGYNEQFF	TGTGCCAGCAGCTTTAAAGGTGGGACAGGGGGATACAATGAGCAGTTCTTC
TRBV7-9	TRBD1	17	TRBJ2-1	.	CASSLASGTASYNEQFF	TGTGCCAGCAGCTTAGCATCCGGGACAGCCTCCTACAATGAGCAGTTCTTC
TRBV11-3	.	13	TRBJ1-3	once	CASSRGMDYTIYF	TGTGCCAGCAGCCGGGGTATGGATTACACCATATATTTT
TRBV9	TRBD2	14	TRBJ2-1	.	CASSLAGMSNEQFF	TGTGCCAGCAGTCTAGCGGGGATGAGCAATGAGCAGTTCTTC
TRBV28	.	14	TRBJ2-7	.	CASTRLSGTYEQYF	TGTGCCAGCACCCGATTGTCAGGGACCTACGAGCAGTACTTC
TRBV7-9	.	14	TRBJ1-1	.	CASSLSGGYTEAFF	TGTGCCAGCAGCTTATCTGGCGGCTACACTGAAGCTTTCTTT
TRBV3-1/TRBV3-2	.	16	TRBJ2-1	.	CASSQDGGSSNNEQFF	TGTGCCAGCAGCCAAGATGGGGGGAGTTCAAACAATGAGCAGTTCTTC
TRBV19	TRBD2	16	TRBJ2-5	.	CASSPRLAGDQETQYF	TGTGCCAGTAGTCCCCGACTAGCGGGGGACCAAGAGACCCAGTACTTC
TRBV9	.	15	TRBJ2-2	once	CASSVGSRNTGELFF	TGTGCCAGCAGCGTCGGGAGCCGGAACACCGGGGAGCTGTTTTTT
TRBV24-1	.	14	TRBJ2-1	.	CATSSQGGVNEQFF	TGTGCCACCAGTAGCCAGGGGGGTGTCAATGAGCAGTTCTTC
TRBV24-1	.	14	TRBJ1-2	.	CATSDSPGTHGYTF	TGTGCCACCAGTGATTCCCCGGGGACTCATGGCTACACCTTC
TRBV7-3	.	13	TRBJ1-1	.	CASSLGIGAEAFF	TGTGCCAGCAGCTTGGGAATCGGGGCTGAAGCTTTCTTT
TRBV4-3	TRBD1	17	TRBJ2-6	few	CASSQDTGGSGANVLTF	TGCGCCAGCAGCCAAGATACAGGGGGCTCTGGGGCCAACGTCCTGACTTTC
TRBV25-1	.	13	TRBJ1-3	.	CASMSQGRNTIYF	TGTGCCAGCATGAGTCAGGGTCGGAACACCATATATTTT
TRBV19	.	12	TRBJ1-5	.	CASSIAGPPQHF	TGTGCCAGTAGTATAGCTGGCCCGCCCCAGCATTTT
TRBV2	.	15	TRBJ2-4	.	CASSDFGTSTYIQYF	TGTGCCAGCAGTGATTTTGGCACCTCAACGTACATTCAGTACTTC
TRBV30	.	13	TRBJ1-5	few	CAWSYSANQPQHF	TGTGCCTGGAGTTACAGTGCTAATCAGCCCCAGCATTTT
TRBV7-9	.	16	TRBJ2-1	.	CASSLAASDPYNEQFF	TGTGCCAGCAGCTTAGCGGCTAGCGACCCCTACAATGAGCAGTTCTTC
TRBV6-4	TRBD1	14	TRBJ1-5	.	CASSATGGDQPQHF	TGTGCCAGCAGCGCCACAGGGGGCGATCAGCCCCAGCATTTT
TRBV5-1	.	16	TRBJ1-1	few	CASSLAVQLPDTEAFF	TGCGCCAGCAGCTTGGCGGTGCAACTTCCGGACACTGAAGCTTTCTTT
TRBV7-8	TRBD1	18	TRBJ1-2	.	CASSLDRGLGGPGGGYTF	TGTGCCAGCAGCTTAGACAGGGGTCTTGGTGGGCCTGGTGGTGGCTACACCTTC
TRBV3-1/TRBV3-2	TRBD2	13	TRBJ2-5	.	CASSQAGGGTQYF	TGTGCCAGCAGCCAAGCCGGGGGGGGGACCCAGTACTTC
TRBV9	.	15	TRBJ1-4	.	CASSVDEGAGEKLFF	TGTGCCAGCAGCGTAGATGAGGGCGCAGGTGAAAAACTGTTTTTT
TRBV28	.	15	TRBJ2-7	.	CASRPETRDGYEQYF	TGTGCCAGCAGGCCCGAGACTAGGGACGGCTACGAGCAGTACTTC
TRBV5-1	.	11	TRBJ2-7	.	CASSFNYEQYF	TGCGCCAGCAGCTTCAACTACGAGCAGTACTTC
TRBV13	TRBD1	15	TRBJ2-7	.	CASSFRDRAGYEQYF	TGTGCCAGCAGCTTTCGGGACAGGGCGGGGTACGAGCAGTACTTC
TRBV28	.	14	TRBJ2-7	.	CASTLADRMSEQYF	TGTGCCAGCACCCTAGCCGACAGGATGAGCGAGCAGTACTTC
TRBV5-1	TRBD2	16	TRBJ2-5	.	CASNERGLAIEETQYF	TGCGCCAGCAACGAGAGAGGACTAGCCATTGAAGAGACCCAGTACTTC
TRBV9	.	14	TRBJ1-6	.	CASSVELQGGPLHF	TGTGCCAGCAGCGTAGAACTACAGGGAGGGCCCCTCCACTTT
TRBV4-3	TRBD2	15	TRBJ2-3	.	CASSPGLGGTDTQYF	TGCGCCAGCAGCCCGGGACTAGGGGGTACAGATACGCAGTATTTT
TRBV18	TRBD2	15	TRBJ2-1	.	CASSTTSGIRNEQFF	TGTGCCAGCTCAACGACTAGCGGGATAAGAAATGAGCAGTTCTTC
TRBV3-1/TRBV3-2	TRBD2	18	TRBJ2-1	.	CASRQLAGGARPYNEQFF	TGTGCCAGCAGACAACTAGCGGGGGGGGCTAGACCTTACAATGAGCAGTTCTTC
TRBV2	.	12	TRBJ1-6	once	CASTPTHRPLHF	TGTGCCAGCACCCCAACCCACAGACCCCTCCACTTT
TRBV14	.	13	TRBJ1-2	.	CASSQASGYGYTF	TGTGCCAGCAGCCAAGCGTCGGGGTATGGCTACACCTTC
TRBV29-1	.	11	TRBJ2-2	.	CSVGVGGELFF	TGCAGCGTTGGGGTCGGGGGGGAGCTGTTTTTT
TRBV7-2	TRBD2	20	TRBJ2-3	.	CASSLAPLLSGGAGTDTQYF	TGTGCCAGCAGCTTAGCGCCCCTCCTGAGCGGGGGGGCCGGTACAGATACGCAGTATTTT
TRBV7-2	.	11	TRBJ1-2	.	CASSSVGRFTF	TGTGCCAGCAGCTCGGTGGGCCGCTTCACCTTC
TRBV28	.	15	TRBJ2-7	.	CASSFRSGEAYEQYF	TGTGCCAGCAGTTTTCGAAGCGGAGAAGCCTACGAGCAGTACTTC
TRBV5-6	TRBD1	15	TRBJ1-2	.	CASSLGQDHSIGYTF	TGTGCCAGCAGCCTCGGACAGGACCACTCCATTGGCTACACCTTC
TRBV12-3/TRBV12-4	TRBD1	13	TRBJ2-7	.	CASSFGTGYEQYF	TGTGCCAGCAGTTTTGGGACAGGGTACGAGCAGTACTTC
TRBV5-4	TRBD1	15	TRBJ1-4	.	CASRQGQGLNEKLFF	TGTGCCAGCAGACAAGGACAGGGTCTGAATGAAAAACTGTTTTTT
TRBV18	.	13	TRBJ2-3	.	CASSPSQPDTQYF	TGTGCCAGCTCACCGTCACAACCAGATACGCAGTATTTT
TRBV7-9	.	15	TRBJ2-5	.	CASSLAHGRKETQYF	TGTGCCAGCAGCTTAGCGCATGGCAGGAAAGAGACCCAGTACTTC
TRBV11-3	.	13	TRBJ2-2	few	CASSLGAAGELFF	TGTGCCAGCAGCTTAGGGGCAGCCGGGGAGCTGTTTTTT
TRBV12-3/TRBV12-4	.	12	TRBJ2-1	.	CASTSVDNEQFF	TGTGCCAGCACTAGCGTAGACAATGAGCAGTTCTTC
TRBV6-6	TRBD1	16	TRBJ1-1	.	CASQILDRGLNTEAFF	TGTGCCAGCCAAATCTTGGACAGGGGGCTGAACACTGAAGCTTTCTTT
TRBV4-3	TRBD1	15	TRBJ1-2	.	CASSQGTGRDYGYTF	TGCGCCAGCAGCCAGGGGACAGGGCGAGACTATGGCTACACCTTC